This entry lists 21 T cell receptor beta chains sequenced from one sample in a study of cytomegalovirus exposure and HLA in healthy donors. The PCR contained 60 Vbeta and 13 Jbeta primers. Assay: immunoSEQ multiplex PCR; the TCRdb copy retains only in-frame clones and omits some. Here the sample spans roughly 200,000 clones, around 77% being singletons. Sequencing was carried out using PBMCs. These receptors originate from a man aged 60-69 years in good health and CMV-seronegative.

The chain employs TRBV5-1 and TRBJ1-1; 7 bases match TRBD1. This CDR3 is built from 14 residues. The germline CDR1 and CDR2 sequences are SGHRS and YFSETQ. V was pared by 4 bases and J by 0 bases, with 3 bases of the junction left unmatched. The CDR3 here is CASSATGMNTEAFF. CDR3 nucleotides: TGCGCCAGCAGCGCGACAGGGATGAACACTGAAGCTTTCTTT.

V is TRBV28 and J is TRBJ2-7; 8 bases line up with TRBD2. V dropped 5 bases and J dropped 5; count of bases not matched to a gene: 8. The germline gives CDR1 MDHEN, CDR2 SYDVKM. This CDR3 comprises 14 residues. The CDR3 spells CASSPSGSSDEQYF. In DNA, the CDR3 is TGTGCCAGCAGTCCGAGCGGGAGTAGCGACGAGCAGTACTTC.

The count of this clone is one. This rearrangement joins TRBV11-3 to TRBJ2-2; TRBD1 is a possible D gene (6 bases). Germline-derived CDR1 and CDR2 are SGHNT and YENEEA. V gave up 2 bases and J gave up 4 bases, with 11 bases separating them. The CDR3 consists of 15 residues. CDR3 coding DNA: TGTGCCAGCAGCTTAAGGCAGGGGACCACCGGGGAGCTGTTTTTT. It yields the protein CASSLRQGTTGELFF.

This clone was counted once. The V call is TRBV28, the J call TRBJ1-2, with TRBD1 matching 10 bases. The V and J ends lost 5 bases and 12 bases, in that order; junction bases with no gene match: 9. CDR3 length equals 13 residues. The germline gives CDR1 MDHEN, CDR2 SYDVKM. The CDR3 DNA reads as TGTGCCAGCAGTCTCCGGGACAGGGGACGGGACACCTTC. Its protein is CASSLRDRGRDTF.

This chain joins TRBV11-1 and TRBJ2-5; TRBD2 agrees at 8 bases. There are 14 residues in the CDR3. The junction had 5 bases not matched to a gene; V was cut back by 1 base and J by 7 bases. From germline, CDR1 is SGHAT and CDR2 FQDESV (reference sequence). The CDR3 here is CASSLVSGTPTQYF. The CDR3 nucleotides are TGTGCCAGCAGCTTAGTTAGCGGGACCCCGACCCAGTACTTC. Filled out from reference TRBV11-1 and TRBJ2-5, the complete variable domain reads EAEVAQSPRYKITEKSQAVAFWCDPISGHATLYWYRQILGQGPELLVQFQDESVVDDSQLPKDRFSAERLKGVDSTLKIQPAELGDSAMYLCASSLVSGTPTQYFGPGTRLLVL.

The V and J genes are TRBV29-1 and TRBJ2-7, with TRBD2 matching 7 bases. The CDR3 consists of 15 residues. V dropped 6 bases and J dropped 0; count of bases not matched to a gene: 11. The germline gives CDR1 SQVTM, CDR2 ANQGSEA. The CDR3 DNA reads TGCAGCGTGGGAAGGGTGCGGGGGAGCTCCTACGAGCAGTACTTC. This gives the protein CSVGRVRGSSYEQYF.

The chain is built from TRBV2 and TRBJ1-5, with D possibly TRBD1 on 6 matching bases. Per the germline V gene, CDR1 is SNHLY and CDR2 is FYNNEI. The CDR3 is 13 residues long. V lost 6 bases, J lost 6 bases, and 12 bases lay in between. CDR3 DNA sequence: TGTGCCAGCAGCAACAGGGAAGTTCAGCCCCAGCATTTT. The encoded protein is CASSNREVQPQHF.

The chain has TRBV4-1 and TRBJ2-2; the match to TRBD1 covers 7 bases. The CDR3 consists of 16 residues. J gave up 1 base and V 1 base, and 3 bases lay outside the gene matches. Per the germline V gene, CDR1 is MGHRA and CDR2 is YSYEKL. DNA for the CDR3: TGCGCCAGCAGCCAAGCGCCAGGGGGGAACACCGGGGAGCTGTTTTTT. It yields the protein CASSQAPGGNTGELFF.

This clone was seen more than once but under ten times. J is TRBJ2-3 and V is TRBV9; 13 bases line up with TRBD2. The CDR3 loop spans 16 amino acids. V dropped 1 base and J dropped 5; count of bases not matched to a gene: 4. Germline CDR1 and CDR2: SGDLS and YYNGEE. DNA for the CDR3: TGTGCCAGCAGCGTAACTAGCGGGGGGGCCATAGATACGCAGTATTTT. Translating it yields CASSVTSGGAIDTQYF.

The chain recombines TRBV13 with TRBJ2-3, with a tentative D call TRBD1 (6 bases). The V end was cut by 5 bases, the J end by 8 bases, with 26 bases between. The CDR3 has 17 amino acids. Germline V gene lookup returns CDR1 PRHDT and CDR2 FYEKMQ (reference sequence). The CDR3, as DNA: TGTGCCAGCAGCCAGTCTGGGGGCGGCAGGCCCCCGGGTACGCAGTATTTT. The encoded protein is CASSQSGGGRPPGTQYF.

This chain uses TRBV21-1 with TRBJ2-7; the table names TRBD2, a call not compared with the DNA. TRBV21-1 has pseudogene status. CDR3 length equals 18 residues. This chain's CDR3 is CASRPGLAVLDPTYEQYF. CDR3 sequence (DNA): TGTGCCAGCAGGCCGGGACTAGCGGTTTTAGACCCCACCTACGAGCAGTACTTC.

This clone appeared a single time. The J gene is TRBJ2-1, the V gene TRBV27; D call uncertain. The V end lost 4 bases, the J end lost 6 bases, and 22 bases lay between the germline ends. Germline values: CDR1 MNHEY, CDR2 SMNVEV (reference sequence). The CDR3 totals 17 residues. The CDR3 DNA reads as TGTGCCAGCAGTTGGAACGGTCCACTACGTGGCGGCAATGAGCAGTTCTTC. It translates to CASSWNGPLRGGNEQFF.

V usage is TRBV7-9 and J usage is TRBJ2-5; D not resolved. V lost 8 bases and J lost 5, with 24 bases in between. Germline lookup yields CDR1 SEHNR and CDR2 FQNEAQ (reference sequence). This CDR3 region has 16 residues. CDR3 residues: CASASNPGPSGETQYF. As DNA, the CDR3 is TGTGCCAGCGCGTCAAACCCCGGCCCCTCGGGTGAGACCCAGTACTTC.

The chain is built from TRBV7-3 and TRBJ2-1; TRBD2 matches 8 bases. Per the germline V gene, CDR1 is SGHTA and CDR2 is FQGTGA. This CDR3 contains 16 residues. With 1 base clipped from V and 2 bases from J, the junction kept 4 bases outside the gene matches. The CDR3 DNA reads TGTGCCAGCAGCTTAAGGGCGGGACTAGCCTACAATGAGCAGTTCTTC. Translated: CASSLRAGLAYNEQFF. Variable domain in full (rest from reference TRBV7-3 and TRBJ2-1): GAGVSQTPSNKVTEKGKYVELRCDPISGHTALYWYRQSLGQGPEFLIYFQGTGAADDSGLPNDRFFAVRPEGSVSTLKIQRTERGDSAVYLCASSLRAGLAYNEQFFGPGTRLTVL.

The chain is built from TRBV5-1 and TRBJ2-7, with TRBD1 matching 10 bases. With V trimmed by 0 bases and J by 5 bases, 5 bases remained unmatched. The CDR3 extends over 15 amino acids. Germline CDR1 is SGHRS and CDR2 is YFSETQ. CDR3 loop: CASSLGDRGRDEQYF. In nucleotides, the CDR3 is TGCGCCAGCAGCTTGGGGGACAGGGGTCGGGACGAGCAGTACTTC.

The V gene is TRBV18, the J gene TRBJ2-7, with 7 positions matching TRBD1. V was clipped by 4 bases and J by 0 bases; unmatched bases: 3. There are 14 residues in the CDR3. Germline CDR1 KGHSH, CDR2 LQKENI. The CDR3 sequence is CASSQQGSSYEQYF. The DNA of the CDR3 is TGTGCCAGCTCACAACAGGGGAGCTCCTACGAGCAGTACTTC.

The rearrangement uses TRBV7-9 and TRBJ1-1, with 10 bases matching TRBD1. Germline assignment: CDR1 SEHNR and CDR2 FQNEAQ (reference sequence). V dropped 5 bases and J dropped 5; count of bases not matched to a gene: 8. This CDR3 is built from 15 residues. CDR3 loop: CASSERTGGRTEAFF. CDR3 coding DNA: TGTGCCAGCAGCGAACGGACAGGGGGTCGGACTGAAGCTTTCTTT.

The chain joins TRBV5-1 to TRBJ2-7, with 11 positions matching TRBD1. Germline CDR1 SGHRS, CDR2 YFSETQ. V trimming: 6 bases; J trimming: 6 bases; junction bases outside the gene matches: 11. The CDR3 covers 15 residues. CDR3 protein: CASTWGGQGAVEQYF. Written as DNA, the CDR3 is TGCGCCAGCACCTGGGGCGGACAGGGGGCGGTCGAGCAGTACTTC.

The V call is TRBV27, the J call TRBJ1-1; D may be TRBD1 (6 bases). This CDR3 region has 15 residues. CDR1 and CDR2 (germline): MNHEY, SMNVEV (reference sequence). Trimming shortened V by 3 bases and J by 1 base, and 12 bases separated the two germline ends. Here the CDR3 reads CASSFTGKRNTEAFF. The CDR3 DNA reads as TGTGCCAGCAGTTTTACAGGGAAAAGGAACACTGAAGCTTTCTTT.

Turning to this clone: The junction shows a germline mismatch at one end, possibly a read error. The rearrangement joins TRBV7-9 to TRBJ1-5; D gene unclear. Germline V gene data show CDR1 as SEHNR and CDR2 as FQNEAQ (reference sequence). This CDR3 spans 13 amino acids. The CDR3 sequence: CASTPAGNQPQNF. CDR3 DNA: TGTGCCAGCACCCCCGCCGGGAATCAGCCCCAGAATTTT.

The J gene is TRBJ2-2, the V gene TRBV10-2; 11 bases line up with TRBD2. The CDR3 loop spans 16 amino acids. Germline values: CDR1 WSHSY, CDR2 SAAADI. V shed 9 bases, J shed 1 base, and the junction held 7 bases outside the gene matches. CDR3 in DNA: TGCGCCAGAAGCAAGGGACTAGCGGAGAACACCGGGGAGCTGTTTTTT. It is translated as CARSKGLAENTGELFF.